Sequencing of this T cell receptor (beta chain) was carried out in a study of beta chain features in type 1 diabetes. General study results and limits: Unsettled here was the matter of whether HLA type influences TCRB rearrangement. For type 1 diabetes patients, VDJ junctions showed fewer insertions and more deletions. All four CD4+ subsets from Type 1 diabetes patients carried moderately but significantly shorter TCRB CDR3s.

Germline V gene data show CDR1 as MNHEY and CDR2 as SMNVEV (reference sequence). With V trimmed by 4 bases and J by 5 bases, 3 bases remained unmatched. The CDR3 covers 13 residues. As to this clone: Its antigen remains unknown.

Expressed TCRB transcripts were sequenced, since all the RNA that had been isolated was reverse transcribed. Reads from naive, central memory and regulatory T cell samples averaged around 3.5 million. Some clones are missing from TCRdb's copy, which holds only in-frame ones; the method was immunoSEQ multiplex PCR. The table has fewer than 350,000 clones, about 15% seen once. Specimen: naive CD4+ T cells from blood. J is TRBJ2-5 and V is TRBV27; 8 nucleotides line up with TRBD2. This sequence was found in a man between 18 and 35 years old with type 1 diabetes. CDR3 sequence: CASSSIAGETQYF. In DNA form, the CDR3 reads TGTGCCAGCAGTTCTATAGCGGGGGAGACCCAGTACTTC.